Listed here are 22 T cell receptor beta chains from one sample, sequenced in a study of patients and donors after allogeneic stem cell transplantation. TCRdb recomputed calls from the RT-PCR reads with MiXCR, one row per CDR3 protein. In the table there are about 110,000 distinct CDR3 sequences, around 35% of which are singletons. Sequencing was carried out using blood, either unsorted or a sorted T cell fraction (not recorded which). The receptors were gathered from a human donor who was either an allogeneic HSCT recipient or a stem cell or donor lymphocyte infusion donor (not recorded which). It is not recorded whose cells these are; they may come from a transplant donor.

This sequence joins TRBV7-2 and TRBJ1-1; D unclear. V was trimmed by 2 bases and J by 1 base, leaving 5 bases between them. The germline V gene has CDR1 SGHTA and CDR2 FQGNSA. CDR3 size: 13 residues. CDR3 sequence (DNA): TGTGCCAGCAGCTTATATGGGAACACTGAAGCTTTCTTT. The encoded protein is CASSLYGNTEAFF.

The V and J genes are TRBV12-3 or TRBV12-4 and TRBJ2-5; no definite D call. This CDR3 region has 12 residues. Between the trimmed V and J ends, which lost 7 bases and 4 bases, there was a span of 10 bases. The CDR3 reads CASTLIGETQYF. As DNA, the CDR3 is TGTGCCAGCACTCTAATCGGAGAGACCCAGTACTTC.

This clonotype showed up just a few times. The gene calls are TRBV5-1 and TRBJ2-5, with TRBD1 matching 12 bases. The CDR3 runs to 15 residues. Germline assignment: CDR1 SGHRS and CDR2 YFSETQ. The V and J ends lost 2 bases and 5 bases, in that order; junction bases with no gene match: 4. The chain's CDR3 is CASSFGTGGAETQYF. The CDR3 bases are TGCGCCAGCAGCTTCGGGACAGGGGGCGCGGAGACCCAGTACTTC.

The chain recombines TRBV7-2 with TRBJ2-5, with D hard to call. The CDR3 loop spans 14 amino acids. CDR1 and CDR2 (germline): SGHTA, FQGNSA. Trimming stripped 5 bases from V and 4 bases from J, with 14 bases between. The CDR3 region is CASSRYVHPETQYF. CDR3 sequence (DNA): TGTGCCAGCAGCCGTTATGTCCACCCAGAGACCCAGTACTTC. The full variable domain, completed using reference TRBV7-2 and TRBJ2-5, is GAGVSQSPSNKVTEKGKDVELRCDPISGHTALYWYRQSLGQGLEFLIYFQGNSAPDKSGLPSDRFSAERTGGSVSTLTIQRTQQEDSAVYLCASSRYVHPETQYFGPGTRLLVL.

This chain uses TRBV7-2 with TRBJ2-3, with 15 positions matching TRBD2. Germline V gene sequence: CDR1 SGHTA, CDR2 FQGNSA. The CDR3 length is 18 residues. Trimming took 1 base from V and 4 from J; bases not matched to a gene: 6. The CDR3: CASSLGRGLAGGADTQYF. Written as DNA, the CDR3 is TGTGCCAGCAGCTTAGGAAGGGGACTAGCGGGAGGAGCAGATACGCAGTATTTT.

The chain links TRBV11-3 to TRBJ1-1; D perhaps matches TRBD1 (6 bases). Germline-derived CDR1 and CDR2 are SGHNT and YENEEA. Trimming cost V 2 bases and J 4 bases, with 14 bases left between them. The length of the CDR3 is 15 residues. The DNA for the CDR3 is TGTGCCAGCAGCTTACTAGGGGGGGTAGCCACTGAAGCTTTCTTT. Residues: CASSLLGGVATEAFF.

This clonotype was counted between two and nine times. The chain couples TRBV20-1 to TRBJ2-3; the D gene is possibly TRBD2 (6 bases). CDR1 is DFQATT and CDR2 is SNEGSKA in the germline V gene (reference sequence). Trimming took 5 bases from V and 5 from J, leaving 8 bases between them. The CDR3 runs to 11 residues. The CDR3 sequence is CSAFSGDTQYF. The CDR3 region has the DNA TGCAGTGCTTTTAGCGGAGATACGCAGTATTTT.

In this sample, this clonotype turned up a few times. This sequence joins TRBV5-6 and TRBJ2-3, with D unclear. Trimming took off 1 base at V and 5 bases at J, with 5 bases between the two ends. The CDR3 is 12 amino acids. Germline-derived CDR1 and CDR2 are SGHDT and YYEEEE. The CDR3 sequence is CASSLPLDTQYF. CDR3 nucleotide sequence: TGTGCCAGCAGCTTGCCTCTAGATACGCAGTATTTT. The variable domain in full, completed from reference TRBV5-6 and TRBJ2-3, reads DAGVTQSPTHLIKTRGQQVTLRCSPKSGHDTVSWYQQALGQGPQFIFQYYEEEERQRGNFPDRFSGHQFPNYSSELNVNALLLGDSALYLCASSLPLDTQYFGPGTRLTVL.

This clonotype has only one observation. The chain carries TRBV30 and TRBJ1-2; TRBD1 matches 9 bases. From germline, CDR1 is GTSNPN and CDR2 SVGIG (reference sequence). V was pared by 1 base and J by 2 bases, with 8 bases of the junction left unmatched. The CDR3 has 16 residues. The CDR3 sequence: CAWSAKDRGKNYGYTF. The CDR3 coding sequence is TGTGCCTGGAGTGCCAAGGACAGGGGAAAGAACTATGGCTACACCTTC.

The V and J genes are TRBV12-3 or TRBV12-4 and TRBJ1-5; D is perhaps TRBD1 (5 bases). The CDR3 is made up of 16 amino acids. Deletions cut 6 bases from V and 3 bases from J, with 18 bases between. In DNA form, the CDR3 reads TGTGCCAGCAGCCACCTTGGGAGGGGCCTCAATCAGCCCCAGCATTTT. Translating it yields CASSHLGRGLNQPQHF.

The rearrangement links TRBV7-2 to TRBJ1-1; D remains unclear. Germline lookup yields CDR1 SGHTA and CDR2 FQGNSA. There are 16 residues in the CDR3. The germline V and J ends were trimmed by 3 bases and 0 bases, with 14 bases remaining between them. DNA for the CDR3: TGTGCCAGCAGCTTCGTTCCCTCTGGGATGAACACTGAAGCTTTCTTT. It is translated as CASSFVPSGMNTEAFF.

This clonotype was seen more than once but under ten times. This chain uses TRBV28 with TRBJ2-1; either TRBD1 or TRBD2 may supply D (6 bases each). V lost 2 bases and J 1 base, leaving 9 bases between the germline ends. Germline V gene data show CDR1 as MDHEN and CDR2 as SYDVKM. The CDR3 extends over 15 amino acids. This chain's CDR3 is CASSLRGTSYNEQFF. The CDR3 bases are TGTGCCAGCAGTTTACGCGGGACATCCTACAATGAGCAGTTCTTC.

The rearrangement links TRBV4-3 to TRBJ2-3, with TRBD1 matching over 8 bases. The CDR3 is 17 amino acids. Per the germline V gene, CDR1 is LGHNA and CDR2 is YSLEER. Losses at the gene ends were 4 bases for V and 4 bases for J; bases not matched to a gene: 13. CDR3 residues: CASSPRGPITFSDTQYF. CDR3 coding DNA: TGCGCCAGCAGCCCCAGGGGGCCCATAACCTTTTCAGATACGCAGTATTTT.

The rearrangement joins TRBV6-5 to TRBJ2-1; tentative D call: TRBD2 (5 bases). V lost 0 bases and J 0 bases, leaving 9 bases between the germline ends. Germline V gene lookup returns CDR1 MNHEY and CDR2 SVGAGI. This CDR3 region has 16 residues. CDR3 amino acids: CASSYSGGSSYNEQFF. As DNA, the CDR3 is TGTGCCAGCAGTTACTCGGGTGGGAGCTCCTACAATGAGCAGTTCTTC.

The rearrangement links TRBV6-5 to TRBJ1-2, with 8 bases identical to TRBD1. This CDR3 has 15 residues. Germline V gene data show CDR1 as MNHEY and CDR2 as SVGAGI. V lost 5 bases and J lost 5; bases outside the gene matches: 10. This CDR3 is CASSIDRGRVYGYTF. The DNA for the CDR3 is TGTGCCAGCAGTATCGACAGGGGACGGGTATATGGCTACACCTTC.

The chain employs TRBV27 and TRBJ2-5; no reliable D call. Between the trimmed V and J ends, which lost 6 bases and 7 bases, there was a span of 21 bases. CDR3 length: 15 residues. CDR1 is MNHEY, CDR2 SMNVEV, per germline (reference sequence). Here the CDR3 reads CASSPSKVGLGTQYF. The CDR3, as DNA: TGTGCCAGCAGCCCTTCTAAAGTCGGGCTTGGGACCCAGTACTTC.

The chain employs TRBV10-3 and TRBJ2-2, with D possibly matching TRBD2 (6 bases). This CDR3 has 13 residues. V was trimmed by 6 bases and J by 3 bases, leaving 8 bases between them. Germline CDR1 is ENHRY and CDR2 is SYGVKD. The CDR3 bases are TGTGCCATCAGCAGGAGGGACACCGGGGAGCTGTTTTTT. Amino acid sequence: CAISRRDTGELFF.

The chain couples TRBV7-6 to TRBJ2-2; 8 bases are a match to TRBD2. Trimming removed 1 base from V and 5 bases from J; junction bases left unmatched: 6. The CDR3 is 16 residues long. Germline values: CDR1 SGHVS, CDR2 FNYEAQ. Here the CDR3 DNA reads TGTGCCAGCAGCTTAGGTTCTGGCGGGAGGACCGGGGAGCTGTTTTTT. This translates into CASSLGSGGRTGELFF.

This clonotype was detected a few times. The V and J genes are TRBV27 and TRBJ1-2; D unresolved. V was clipped by 5 bases and J by 2 bases, with 18 bases between them. The CDR3 extends over 16 amino acids. Germline CDR1 and CDR2: MNHEY and SMNVEV (reference sequence). The CDR3 protein is CASSPKGWLGNYGYTF. The CDR3 nucleotides read TGTGCCAGCAGTCCGAAAGGATGGTTGGGGAACTATGGCTACACCTTC.

This clonotype was found a few times. The chain links TRBV25-1 to TRBJ2-1; a weak D match, TRBD1 (5 bases). The CDR3 is 16 amino acids. Between the trimmed V and J ends, which lost 1 base and 5 bases, there was a span of 15 bases. CDR1 MGHDK and CDR2 SYGVNS come from the germline V gene. CDR3 nucleotides: TGTGCCAGCAGTGAATTAGGGCAGGGTGGGCACAATGAGCAGTTCTTC. It translates to CASSELGQGGHNEQFF.

The V and J genes are TRBV29-1 and TRBJ1-1, with no clear D. Germline values: CDR1 SQVTM, CDR2 ANQGSEA. Between the trimmed V and J ends, which lost 5 bases and 4 bases, there was a span of 14 bases. The CDR3 runs 13 residues. The chain's CDR3 is CSVSSGLLTEAFF. Written as DNA, the CDR3 is TGCAGCGTTTCCTCTGGCTTACTCACTGAAGCTTTCTTT.

J is TRBJ2-1 and V is TRBV7-2; TRBD2 aligns across 11 bases. The CDR3 runs 16 residues. V dropped 2 bases and J dropped 4; count of bases not matched to a gene: 4. CDR1 is SGHTA and CDR2 is FQGNSA in the germline V gene. The CDR3 sequence is CASSLQGTSGYNEQFF. The DNA for the CDR3 is TGTGCCAGCAGCTTACAAGGGACTAGCGGTTACAATGAGCAGTTCTTC.